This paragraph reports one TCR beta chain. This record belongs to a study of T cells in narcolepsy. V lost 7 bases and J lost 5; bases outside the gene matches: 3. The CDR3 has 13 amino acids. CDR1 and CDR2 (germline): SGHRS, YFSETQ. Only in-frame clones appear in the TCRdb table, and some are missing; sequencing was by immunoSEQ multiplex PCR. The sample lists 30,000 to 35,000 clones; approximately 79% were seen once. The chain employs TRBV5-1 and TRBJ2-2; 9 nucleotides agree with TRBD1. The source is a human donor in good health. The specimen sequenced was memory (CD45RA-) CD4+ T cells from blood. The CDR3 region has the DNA TGCGCCAGCGGGACAGGGCAGACCGGGGAGCTGTTTTTT. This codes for CASGTGQTGELFF.